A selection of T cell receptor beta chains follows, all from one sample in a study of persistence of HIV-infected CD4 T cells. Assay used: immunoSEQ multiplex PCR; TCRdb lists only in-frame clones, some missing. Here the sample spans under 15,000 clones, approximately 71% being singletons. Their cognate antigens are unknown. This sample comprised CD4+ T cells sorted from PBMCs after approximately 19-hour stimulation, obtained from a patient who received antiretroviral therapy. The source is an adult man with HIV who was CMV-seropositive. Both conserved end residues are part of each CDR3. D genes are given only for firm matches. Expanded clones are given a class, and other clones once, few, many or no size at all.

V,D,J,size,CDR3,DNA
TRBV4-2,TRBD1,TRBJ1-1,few,CASSLGRGLDTEAFF,TGTGCCAGCAGCCTTGGCAGGGGGCTTGACACTGAAGCTTTCTTT
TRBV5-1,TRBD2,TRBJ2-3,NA,CASSYSGGSTDTQYF,TGCGCCAGCAGCTACAGCGGGGGGAGCACAGATACGCAGTATTTT
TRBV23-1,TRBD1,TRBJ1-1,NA,CASSQSCQGQNITEAFF,TGCGCCAGCAGTCAATCTTGCCAGGGACAGAACATCACTGAAGCTTTCTTT
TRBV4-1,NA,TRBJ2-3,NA,CASSLGATVRGYPDTQYF,TGCGCCAGCAGCCTGGGTGCCACCGTTAGGGGATACCCAGATACGCAGTATTTT
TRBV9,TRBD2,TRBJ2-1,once,CASSVVGGAPYNEQFF,TGTGCCAGCAGCGTAGTCGGGGGGGCACCCTACAATGAGCAGTTCTTC
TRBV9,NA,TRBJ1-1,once,CASSSAGRGTEAFF,TGTGCCAGCAGCTCCGCAGGGAGGGGCACTGAAGCTTTCTTT
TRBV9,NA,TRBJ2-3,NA,CASSPRGSGDSTDTQYF,TGTGCCAGCAGCCCCCGAGGTAGCGGAGATAGCACAGATACGCAGTATTTT
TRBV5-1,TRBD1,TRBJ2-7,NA,CASSLGQGEQYF,TGCGCCAGCAGCTTGGGACAGGGCGAGCAGTACTTC
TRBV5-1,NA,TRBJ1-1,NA,CASSLEGSGTEAFF,TGCGCCAGCAGCTTGGAAGGCAGCGGGACTGAAGCTTTCTTT
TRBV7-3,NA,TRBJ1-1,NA,CASSPPGNTEAFF,TGTGCCAGCAGCCCCCCCGGGAACACTGAAGCTTTCTTT
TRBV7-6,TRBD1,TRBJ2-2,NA,CASSLQDRPPTGELFF,TGTGCCAGCAGCCTACAGGACAGGCCCCCCACCGGGGAGCTGTTTTTT
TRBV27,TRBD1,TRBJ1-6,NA,CASRLGTDLNNSPLHF,TGTGCCAGCAGACTAGGGACAGACCTTAATAATTCACCCCTCCACTTT
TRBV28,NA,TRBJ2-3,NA,CASSLLSVEGTDTQYF,TGTGCCAGCAGTCTCCTGTCTGTGGAGGGCACAGATACGCAGTATTTT
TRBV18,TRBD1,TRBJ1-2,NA,CASSLGQRYGYTF,TGTGCCAGCTCACTGGGACAGCGGTATGGCTACACCTTC
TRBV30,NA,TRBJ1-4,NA,CAWSVVPTLREKLFF,TGTGCCTGGAGTGTAGTTCCGACCCTCCGGGAAAAACTGTTTTTT
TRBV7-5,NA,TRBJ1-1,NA,CARSLGLRELNTEAFF,TGTGCCAGAAGCTTAGGCCTTAGGGAGCTGAACACTGAAGCTTTCTTT
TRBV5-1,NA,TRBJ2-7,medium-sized,CASSLEPGVSYEQYF,TGCGCCAGCAGCTTGGAGCCGGGGGTATCCTACGAGCAGTACTTC
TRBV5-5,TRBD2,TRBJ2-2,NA,CASSPRLAGGTNPELFF,TGTGCCAGCAGCCCGAGACTAGCGGGGGGAACGAACCCGGAGCTGTTTTTT
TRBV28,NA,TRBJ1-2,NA,CASRPLEPTKRYGYTF,TGTGCCAGCCGACCTCTCGAACCAACCAAGAGGTATGGCTACACCTTC
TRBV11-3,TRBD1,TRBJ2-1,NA,CASSLGDRAKSGDEQFF,TGTGCCAGCAGCTTGGGGGACAGGGCTAAATCGGGGGATGAGCAGTTCTTC
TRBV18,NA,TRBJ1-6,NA,CASSPTQGLGNSPLHF,TGTGCCAGCTCACCAACGCAGGGGCTGGGGAATTCACCCCTCCACTTT
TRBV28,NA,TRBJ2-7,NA,CASSLVYEQYF,TGTGCCAGCAGTTTAGTCTACGAGCAGTACTTC
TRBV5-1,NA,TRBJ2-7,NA,CASSQRGGTSVKNEQYF,TGCGCCAGCAGCCAGAGGGGGGGAACTAGCGTGAAAAACGAGCAGTACTTC
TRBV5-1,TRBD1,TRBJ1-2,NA,CASSIRQGDANYGYTF,TGCGCCAGCAGCATAAGACAGGGGGACGCTAACTATGGCTACACCTTC
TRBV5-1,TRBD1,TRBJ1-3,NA,CASRSSTGASGNTIYF,TGCGCCAGCAGGAGTAGCACAGGGGCCTCTGGAAACACCATATATTTT
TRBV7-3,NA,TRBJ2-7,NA,CASSLTGVGGYEQYF,TGTGCCAGCAGCTTAACCGGGGTAGGGGGCTACGAGCAGTACTTC
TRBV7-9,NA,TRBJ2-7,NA,CASSLDGWAAEQYF,TGTGCCAGCAGCTTAGACGGTTGGGCCGCCGAGCAGTACTTC
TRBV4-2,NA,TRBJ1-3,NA,CASSQTPGSGNTIYF,TGTGCCAGCAGCCAAACTCCTGGCTCTGGAAACACCATATATTTT
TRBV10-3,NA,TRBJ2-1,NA,CAISTRGDNEQFF,TGTGCCATCAGTACCAGGGGGGACAATGAGCAGTTCTTC
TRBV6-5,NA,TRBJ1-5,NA,CASRRNREGNQPQHF,TGTGCCAGCAGAAGAAACAGGGAGGGGAATCAGCCCCAGCATTTT
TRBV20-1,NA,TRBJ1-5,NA,CSASSFTGHQPQHF,TGCAGTGCTAGTTCTTTTACAGGGCATCAGCCCCAGCATTTT
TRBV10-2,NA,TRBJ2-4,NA,CASSGDSGHKIAKNIQYF,TGCGCCAGCAGTGGGGACTCCGGGCATAAAATAGCCAAAAACATTCAGTACTTC
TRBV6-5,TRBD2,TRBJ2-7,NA,CASSGGLALNEQYF,TGTGCCAGCAGCGGGGGACTAGCTCTAAACGAGCAGTACTTC
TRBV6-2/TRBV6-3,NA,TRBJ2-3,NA,CASSSAEDTQYF,TGTGCCAGCAGTTCCGCCGAGGATACGCAGTATTTT
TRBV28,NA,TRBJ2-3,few,CASSSGPSTDTQYF,TGTGCCAGCAGTTCCGGTCCTAGCACAGATACGCAGTATTTT
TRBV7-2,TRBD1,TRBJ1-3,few,CASSFAQGASGNTIYF,TGTGCCAGCAGCTTTGCCCAGGGGGCCTCTGGAAACACCATATATTTT
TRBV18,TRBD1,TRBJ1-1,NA,CASSPPQGAFDTEAFF,TGTGCCAGCTCACCACCACAGGGGGCGTTTGACACTGAAGCTTTCTTT
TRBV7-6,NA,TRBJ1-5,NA,CASSLLSRGPQHF,TGTGCCAGCAGCTTATTATCCCGGGGGCCCCAGCATTTT
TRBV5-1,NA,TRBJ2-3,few,CASSFRDTDTQYF,TGCGCCAGCAGCTTCCGGGACACAGATACGCAGTATTTT
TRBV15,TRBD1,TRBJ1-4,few,CATSRDGTGANEKLFF,TGTGCCACCAGCAGAGATGGTACAGGGGCGAATGAAAAACTGTTTTTT
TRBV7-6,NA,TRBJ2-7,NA,CASSPDTYEQYF,TGTGCCAGCAGTCCCGACACCTACGAGCAGTACTTC
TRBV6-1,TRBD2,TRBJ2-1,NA,CASSELAGGHNEQFF,TGTGCCAGCAGTGAACTAGCGGGGGGGCACAATGAGCAGTTCTTC
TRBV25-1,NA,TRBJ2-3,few,CASSELPSRGSTDTQYF,TGTGCCAGCAGTGAACTCCCTTCGCGGGGCAGTACAGATACGCAGTATTTT
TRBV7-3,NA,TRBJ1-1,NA,CASDWAGGRAFF,TGTGCCAGCGACTGGGCCGGGGGAAGGGCTTTCTTT
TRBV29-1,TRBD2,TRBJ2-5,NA,CSGASGGALETQYF,TGCAGCGGGGCTAGCGGGGGGGCCTTGGAGACCCAGTACTTC
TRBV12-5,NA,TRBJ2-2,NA,CASGLAPNTGELFF,TGTGCTAGTGGTTTGGCGCCGAACACCGGGGAGCTGTTTTTT
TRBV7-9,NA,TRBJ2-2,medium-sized,CASSRHGELFF,TGTGCCAGCAGCCGTCACGGGGAGCTGTTTTTT
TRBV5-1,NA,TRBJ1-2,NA,CASSQTAANYGYTF,TGCGCCAGCAGCCAAACCGCAGCTAACTATGGCTACACCTTC
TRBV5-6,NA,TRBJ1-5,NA,CASSPPGINQPQHF,TGTGCCAGCAGTCCCCCAGGGATCAATCAGCCCCAGCATTTT
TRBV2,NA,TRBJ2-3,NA,CASSVTASTDTQYF,TGTGCCAGCAGTGTAACAGCCTCCACAGATACGCAGTATTTT
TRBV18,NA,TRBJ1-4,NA,CASSPPGRTTNEKLFF,TGTGCCAGCTCACCACCGGGAAGGACAACTAATGAAAAACTGTTTTTT
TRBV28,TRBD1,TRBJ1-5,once,CASSLPRTGGNSNQPQHF,TGTGCCAGCAGTTTACCCCGGACAGGGGGCAATAGCAATCAGCCCCAGCATTTT
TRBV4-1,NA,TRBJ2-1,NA,CASSQKTPLLLRSYNEQFF,TGCGCCAGCAGCCAAAAGACACCCCTACTACTACGCTCCTACAATGAGCAGTTCTTC